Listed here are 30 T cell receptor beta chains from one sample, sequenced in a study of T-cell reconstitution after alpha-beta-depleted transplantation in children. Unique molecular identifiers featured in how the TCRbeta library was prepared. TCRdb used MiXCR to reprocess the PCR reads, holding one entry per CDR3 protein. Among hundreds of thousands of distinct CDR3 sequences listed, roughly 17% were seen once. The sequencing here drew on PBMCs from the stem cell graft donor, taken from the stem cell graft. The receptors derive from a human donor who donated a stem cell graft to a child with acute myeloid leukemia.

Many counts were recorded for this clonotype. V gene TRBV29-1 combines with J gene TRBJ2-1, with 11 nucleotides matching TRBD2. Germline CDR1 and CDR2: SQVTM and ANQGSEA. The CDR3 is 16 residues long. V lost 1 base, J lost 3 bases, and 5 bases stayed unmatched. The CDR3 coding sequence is TGCAGCGTTGAAGGGACGACTAGCGGGGACTACAATGAGCAGTTCTTC. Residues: CSVEGTTSGDYNEQFF.

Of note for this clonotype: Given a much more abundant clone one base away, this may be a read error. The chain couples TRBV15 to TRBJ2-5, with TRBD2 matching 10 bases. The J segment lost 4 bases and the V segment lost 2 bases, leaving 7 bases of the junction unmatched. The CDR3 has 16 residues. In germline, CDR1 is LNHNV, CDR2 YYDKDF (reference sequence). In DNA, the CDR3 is TGTGCCACCAGCAGAAAGGTACTAGCGGGGCTAGAGACCCAGTACTTC. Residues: CATSRKVLAGLETQYF.

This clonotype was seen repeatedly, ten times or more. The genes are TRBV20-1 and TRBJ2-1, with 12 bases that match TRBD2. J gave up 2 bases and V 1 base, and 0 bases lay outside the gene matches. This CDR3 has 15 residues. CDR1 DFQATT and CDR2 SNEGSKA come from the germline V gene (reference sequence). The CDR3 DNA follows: TGCAGTGCTAGAGCTAGCGGGGGGGCCTACAATGAGCAGTTCTTC. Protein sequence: CSARASGGAYNEQFF.

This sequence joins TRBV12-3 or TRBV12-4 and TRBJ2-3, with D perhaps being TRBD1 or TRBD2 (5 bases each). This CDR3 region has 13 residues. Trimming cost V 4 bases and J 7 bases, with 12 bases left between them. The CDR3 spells CASSSGGRNTQYF. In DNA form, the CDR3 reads TGTGCCAGCAGTTCTGGGGGACGAAATACGCAGTATTTT.

The CDR3 protein is CASSLNPGLQTDTQYF. CDR3 in DNA: TGTGCCAGCAGCTTGAATCCGGGACTACAAACAGATACGCAGTATTTT. The chain uses TRBV7-8 and TRBJ2-3; the match to TRBD2 covers 7 bases. V shed 3 bases and J 3 bases; nucleotides not matched to a gene: 9. Looked up from germline, CDR1 is SGHVS and CDR2 is FQNEAQ. CDR3 length: 16 residues. Filled out from reference TRBV7-8 and TRBJ2-3, the complete variable domain reads GAGVSQSPRYKVAKRGQDVALRCDPISGHVSLFWYQQALGQGPEFLTYFQNEAQLDKSGLPSDRFFAERPEGSVSTLKIQRTQQEDSAVYLCASSLNPGLQTDTQYFGPGTRLTVL.

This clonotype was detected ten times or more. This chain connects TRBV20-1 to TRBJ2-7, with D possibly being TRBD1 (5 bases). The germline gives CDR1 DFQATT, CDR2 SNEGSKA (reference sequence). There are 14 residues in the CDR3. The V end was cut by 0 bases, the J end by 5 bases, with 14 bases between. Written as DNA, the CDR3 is TGCAGTGCTAGAGATCTCCAGGGTAGAAACGAGCAGTACTTC. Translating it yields CSARDLQGRNEQYF.

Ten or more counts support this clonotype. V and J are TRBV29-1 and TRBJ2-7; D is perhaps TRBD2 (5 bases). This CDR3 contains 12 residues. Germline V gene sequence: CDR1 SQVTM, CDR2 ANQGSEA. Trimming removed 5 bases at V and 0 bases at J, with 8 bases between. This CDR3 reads CSVYGDSYEQYF. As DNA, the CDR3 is TGCAGCGTTTACGGGGACTCCTACGAGCAGTACTTC.

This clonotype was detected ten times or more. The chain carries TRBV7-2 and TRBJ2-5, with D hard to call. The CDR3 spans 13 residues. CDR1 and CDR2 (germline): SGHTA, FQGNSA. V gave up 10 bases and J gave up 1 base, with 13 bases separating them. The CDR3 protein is CATNGRIQETQYF. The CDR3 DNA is TGTGCCACCAACGGCCGGATCCAAGAGACCCAGTACTTC.

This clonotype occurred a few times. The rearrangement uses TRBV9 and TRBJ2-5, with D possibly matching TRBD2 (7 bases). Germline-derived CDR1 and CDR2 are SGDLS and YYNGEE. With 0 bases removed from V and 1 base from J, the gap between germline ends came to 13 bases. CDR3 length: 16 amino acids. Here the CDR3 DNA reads TGTGCCAGCAGCGTAGTAGGGGGGGGCTTCCAAGAGACCCAGTACTTC. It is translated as CASSVVGGGFQETQYF.

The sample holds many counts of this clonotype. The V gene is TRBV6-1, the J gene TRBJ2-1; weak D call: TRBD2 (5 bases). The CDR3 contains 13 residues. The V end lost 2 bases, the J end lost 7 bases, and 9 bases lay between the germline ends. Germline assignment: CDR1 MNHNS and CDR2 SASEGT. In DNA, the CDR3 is TGTGCCAGCAGTGAACCCACGGGGAATGAGCAGTTCTTC. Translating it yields CASSEPTGNEQFF.

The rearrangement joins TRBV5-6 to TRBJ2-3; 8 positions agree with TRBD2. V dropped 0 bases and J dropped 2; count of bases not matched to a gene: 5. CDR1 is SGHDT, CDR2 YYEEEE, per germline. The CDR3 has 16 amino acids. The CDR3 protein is CASSLGRGGATDTQYF. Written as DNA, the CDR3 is TGTGCCAGCAGCTTGGGACGGGGGGGGGCCACAGATACGCAGTATTTT.

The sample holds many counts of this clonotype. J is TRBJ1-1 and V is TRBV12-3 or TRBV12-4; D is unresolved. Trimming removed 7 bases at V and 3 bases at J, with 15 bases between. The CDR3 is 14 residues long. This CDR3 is CASISRGFDTEAFF. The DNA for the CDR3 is TGTGCCAGCATCTCACGAGGGTTCGACACTGAAGCTTTCTTT.

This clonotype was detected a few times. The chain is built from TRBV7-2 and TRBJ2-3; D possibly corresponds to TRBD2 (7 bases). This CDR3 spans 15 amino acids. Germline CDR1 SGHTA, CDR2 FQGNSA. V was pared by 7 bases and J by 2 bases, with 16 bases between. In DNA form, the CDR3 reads TGTGCCAGCACCCTGGTGGGGGGGGCCACAGATACGCAGTATTTT. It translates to CASTLVGGATDTQYF. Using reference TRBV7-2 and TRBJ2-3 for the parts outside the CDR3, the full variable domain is GAGVSQSPSNKVTEKGKDVELRCDPISGHTALYWYRQSLGQGLEFLIYFQGNSAPDKSGLPSDRFSAERTGGSVSTLTIQRTQQEDSAVYLCASTLVGGATDTQYFGPGTRLTVL.

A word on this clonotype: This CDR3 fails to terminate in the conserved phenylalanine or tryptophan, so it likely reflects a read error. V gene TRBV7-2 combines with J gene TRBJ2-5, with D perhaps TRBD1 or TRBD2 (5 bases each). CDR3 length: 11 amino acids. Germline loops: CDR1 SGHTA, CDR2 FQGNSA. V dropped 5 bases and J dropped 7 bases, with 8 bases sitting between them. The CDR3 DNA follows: TGTGCCAGCAGCCCTGGGGGGACCCAGTACTGC. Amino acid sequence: CASSPGGTQYC.

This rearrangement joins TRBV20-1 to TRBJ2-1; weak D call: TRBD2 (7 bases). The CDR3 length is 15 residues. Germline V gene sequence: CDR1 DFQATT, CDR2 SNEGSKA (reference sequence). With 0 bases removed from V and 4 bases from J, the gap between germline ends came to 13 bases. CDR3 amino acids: CSARDWGGRYNEQFF. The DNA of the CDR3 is TGCAGTGCTAGAGATTGGGGGGGGCGGTACAATGAGCAGTTCTTC.

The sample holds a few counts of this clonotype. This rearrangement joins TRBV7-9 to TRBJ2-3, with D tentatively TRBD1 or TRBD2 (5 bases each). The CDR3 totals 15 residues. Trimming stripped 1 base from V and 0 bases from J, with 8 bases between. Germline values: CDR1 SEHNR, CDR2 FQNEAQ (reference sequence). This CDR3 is CASSLGRESTDTQYF. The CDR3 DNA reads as TGTGCCAGCAGCTTAGGCAGGGAGAGCACAGATACGCAGTATTTT.

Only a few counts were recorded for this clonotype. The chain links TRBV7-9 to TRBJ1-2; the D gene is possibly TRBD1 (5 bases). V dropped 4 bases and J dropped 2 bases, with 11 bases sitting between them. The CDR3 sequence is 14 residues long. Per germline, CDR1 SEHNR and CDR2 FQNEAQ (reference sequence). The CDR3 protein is CASSSSGTNYGYTF. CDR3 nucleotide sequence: TGTGCCAGCAGCTCGAGCGGGACCAACTATGGCTACACCTTC.

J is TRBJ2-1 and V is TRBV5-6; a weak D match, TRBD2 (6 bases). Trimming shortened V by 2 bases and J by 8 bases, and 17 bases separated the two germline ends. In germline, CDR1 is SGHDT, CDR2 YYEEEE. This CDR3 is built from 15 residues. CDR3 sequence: CASSLLRSWGDEQFF. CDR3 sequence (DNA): TGTGCCAGCAGCTTATTACGATCGTGGGGGGATGAGCAGTTCTTC.

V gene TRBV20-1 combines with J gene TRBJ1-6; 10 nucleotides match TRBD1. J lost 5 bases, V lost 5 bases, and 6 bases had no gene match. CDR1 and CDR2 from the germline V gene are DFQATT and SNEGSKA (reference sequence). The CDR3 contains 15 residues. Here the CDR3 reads CSARPDRGNNSPLHF. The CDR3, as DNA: TGCAGTGCTCGACCGGACAGGGGGAATAATTCACCCCTCCACTTT.

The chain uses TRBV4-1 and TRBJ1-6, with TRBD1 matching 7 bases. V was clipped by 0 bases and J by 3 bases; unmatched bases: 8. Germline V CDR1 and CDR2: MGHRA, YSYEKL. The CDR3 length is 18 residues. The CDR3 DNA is TGCGCCAGCAGCCAAGAGATAGCAGGGGGGAACTATAATTCACCCCTCCACTTT. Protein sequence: CASSQEIAGGNYNSPLHF.

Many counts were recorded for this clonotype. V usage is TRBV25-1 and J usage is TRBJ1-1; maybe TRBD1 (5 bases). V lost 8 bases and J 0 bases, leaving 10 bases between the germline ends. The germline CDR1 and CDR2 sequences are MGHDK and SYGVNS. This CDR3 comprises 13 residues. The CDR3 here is CASGGVLNTEAFF. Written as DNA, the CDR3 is TGTGCCAGCGGGGGGGTGCTGAACACTGAAGCTTTCTTT.

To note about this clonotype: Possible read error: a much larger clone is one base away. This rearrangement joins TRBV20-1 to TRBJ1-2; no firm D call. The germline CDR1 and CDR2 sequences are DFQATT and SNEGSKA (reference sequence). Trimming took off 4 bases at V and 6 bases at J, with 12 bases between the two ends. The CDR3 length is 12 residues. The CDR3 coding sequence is TGCAGTGCTACGGAACAAAACAATGGCTACACCTTC. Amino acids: CSATEQNNGYTF.

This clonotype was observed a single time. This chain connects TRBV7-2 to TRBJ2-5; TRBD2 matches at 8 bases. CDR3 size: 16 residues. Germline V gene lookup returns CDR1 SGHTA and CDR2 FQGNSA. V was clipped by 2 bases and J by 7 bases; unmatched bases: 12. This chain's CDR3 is CASSLIGAGGSLTQYF. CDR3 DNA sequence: TGTGCCAGCAGCTTAATTGGTGCGGGGGGATCGTTGACCCAGTACTTC.

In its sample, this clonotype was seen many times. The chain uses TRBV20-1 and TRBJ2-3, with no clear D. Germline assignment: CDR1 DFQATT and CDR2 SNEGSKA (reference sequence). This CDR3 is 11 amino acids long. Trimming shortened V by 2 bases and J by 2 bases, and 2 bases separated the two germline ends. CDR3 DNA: TGCAGTGCTAGAAACACAGATACGCAGTATTTT. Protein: CSARNTDTQYF.

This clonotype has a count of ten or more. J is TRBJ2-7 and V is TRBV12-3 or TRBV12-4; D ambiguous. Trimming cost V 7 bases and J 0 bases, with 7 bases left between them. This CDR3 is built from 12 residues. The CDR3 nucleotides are TGTGCCAGCACAGGATCCTCCTACGAGCAGTACTTC. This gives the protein CASTGSSYEQYF.

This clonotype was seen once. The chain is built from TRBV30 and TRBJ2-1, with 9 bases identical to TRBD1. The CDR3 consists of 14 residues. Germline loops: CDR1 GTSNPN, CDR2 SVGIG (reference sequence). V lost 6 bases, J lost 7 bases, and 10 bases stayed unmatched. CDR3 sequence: CACSTGGGRNEQFF. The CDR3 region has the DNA TGTGCCTGTTCGACAGGGGGGGGAAGGAATGAGCAGTTCTTC.

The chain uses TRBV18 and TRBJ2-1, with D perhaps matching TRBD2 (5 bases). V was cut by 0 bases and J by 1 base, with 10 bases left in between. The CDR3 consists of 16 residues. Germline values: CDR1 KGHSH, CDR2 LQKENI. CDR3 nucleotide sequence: TGTGCCAGCTCACCACCTAGTCTAGCTTCCTACAATGAGCAGTTCTTC. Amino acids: CASSPPSLASYNEQFF.

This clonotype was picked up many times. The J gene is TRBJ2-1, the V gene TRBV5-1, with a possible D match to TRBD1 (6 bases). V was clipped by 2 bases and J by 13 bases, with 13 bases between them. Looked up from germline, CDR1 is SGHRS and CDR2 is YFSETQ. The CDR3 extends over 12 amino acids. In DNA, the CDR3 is TGCGCCAGCAGCTTAGGACAGTCCCATCAGTTCTTC. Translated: CASSLGQSHQFF.

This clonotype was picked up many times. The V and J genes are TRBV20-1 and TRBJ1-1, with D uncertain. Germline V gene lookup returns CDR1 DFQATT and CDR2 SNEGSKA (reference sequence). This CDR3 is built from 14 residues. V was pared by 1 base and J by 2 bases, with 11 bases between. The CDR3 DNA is TGCAGTGCTAGAGGAGGACCAACAAACACTGAAGCTTTCTTT. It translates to CSARGGPTNTEAFF.

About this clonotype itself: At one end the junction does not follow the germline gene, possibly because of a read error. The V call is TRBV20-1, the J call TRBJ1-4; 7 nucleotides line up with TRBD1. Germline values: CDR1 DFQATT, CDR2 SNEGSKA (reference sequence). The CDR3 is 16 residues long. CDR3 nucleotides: TGCTGTGCTAGAGATTGGGACAGCCGAACTAATGAAAAACTGTTTTTT. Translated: CCARDWDSRTNEKLFF.